These 30 T cell receptor beta chains share one sample of origin, sequenced in a study of shared clonotypes between healthy human individuals. Naive CD8 cells lacked CD45RO, underwent positive selection for CCR7 and left out terminally differentiated effector memory CD45RA+ cells. Generated by immunoSEQ multiplex PCR, the TCRdb table keeps only in-frame clones and is missing some. The sample carries around 2.1 million clones, around 93% recorded once. Sequences were obtained from naive CD8+ T cells from PBMCs. The receptors shown here come from a young man in good health. Some clones in this sample may be carry-over from other donors' samples.

CDR3 in amino acids: CASSPGQESYEQYF. CDR3 coding DNA: TGTGCCAGCAGCCCCGGACAGGAGAGCTACGAGCAGTACTTC. This chain links TRBV5-4 with TRBJ2-7; 7 bases map to TRBD1. Germline V gene data show CDR1 as SGHNT and CDR2 as YYREEE (reference sequence). Trimming at V came to 4 bases and at J to 3 bases, leaving 7 bases not matched to a gene. The CDR3 contains 14 residues.

The chain employs TRBV14 and TRBJ2-5; D is unclear. Germline V lookup: CDR1 SGHDN, CDR2 FVKESK. V was clipped by 0 bases and J by 7 bases, with 18 bases between them. The CDR3 is 16 amino acids. The CDR3 coding sequence is TGTGCCAGCAGCCAAGATTCGGGCAGGAGATCAAGGACCCAGTACTTC. Translated: CASSQDSGRRSRTQYF.

CDR3 residues: CASSIDRNRVSRDTEAFF. The DNA for the CDR3 is TGTGCCAGTAGTATAGATCGGAACAGGGTGTCGCGGGACACTGAAGCTTTCTTT. J is TRBJ1-1 and V is TRBV19, with D maybe TRBD1 (6 bases). Trimming cost V 0 bases and J 3 bases, with 20 bases left between them. The germline V gene has CDR1 LNHDA and CDR2 SQIVND (reference sequence). CDR3 length: 18 residues. The full variable domain, rest sourced from reference TRBV19 and TRBJ1-1, is DGGITQSPKYLFRKEGQNVTLSCEQNLNHDAMYWYRQDPGQGLRLIYYSQIVNDFQKGDIAEGYSVSREKKESFPLTVTSAQKNPTAFYLCASSIDRNRVSRDTEAFFGQGTRLTVV.

The chain has TRBV11-2 and TRBJ1-1; TRBD1 might be the D (5 bases). Trimming took off 8 bases at V and 3 bases at J, with 13 bases between the two ends. This CDR3 has 13 residues. Germline V gene sequence: CDR1 SGHAT, CDR2 FQNNGV. The CDR3, as DNA: TGTGCCAGCCGGTTGTGGGGGGACACTGAAGCTTTCTTT. Its protein product is CASRLWGDTEAFF.

V usage is TRBV11-1 and J usage is TRBJ1-1; D call uncertain. V lost 2 bases and J 0 bases, leaving 7 bases between the germline ends. This CDR3 is built from 14 residues. Germline CDR1 SGHAT, CDR2 FQDESV (reference sequence). The CDR3: CASSLKYMNTEAFF. The CDR3 DNA is TGTGCCAGCAGCTTAAAGTACATGAACACTGAAGCTTTCTTT.

With regard to this clone: A much larger clone lies one base from this, so it may be a read error. Other DNA sequences in this sample translate to the same CDR3. The chain joins TRBV6-5 to TRBJ1-1, with a tentative D call TRBD1 (5 bases). The V end lost 6 bases, the J end lost 2 bases, and 10 bases lay between the germline ends. This CDR3 is built from 13 residues. Germline V gene sequence: CDR1 MNHEY, CDR2 SVGAGI. The CDR3 loop is CASSLGVNTEAFF. The CDR3 coding sequence is TGTGCCAGCAGCTTAGGGGTTAACACTGAAGCTTTCTTT.

This clone was detected only once. Other DNA sequences from this sample encode an identical CDR3 as well. The chain recombines TRBV7-9 with TRBJ2-2; 9 bases line up with TRBD1. V lost 5 bases, J lost 4 bases, and 5 bases stayed unmatched. Germline CDR1 reads SEHNR; CDR2 reads FQNEAQ (reference sequence). This CDR3 is 15 amino acids long. CDR3 in amino acids: CASSPDRGRTGELFF. The CDR3 DNA follows: TGTGCCAGCAGCCCGGACAGGGGACGCACCGGGGAGCTGTTTTTT.

This clone is a singleton in its sample. The rearrangement joins TRBV10-1 to TRBJ2-1, with D perhaps matching TRBD2 (5 bases). Trimming took 3 bases from V and 6 from J, leaving 12 bases between them. CDR3 length: 14 amino acids. Germline assignment: CDR1 WNHNN and CDR2 SYGVQD (reference sequence). The CDR3 DNA reads TGCGCCAGCAGTGATTGGGGTGGGAGCAATGAGCAGTTCTTC. It translates to CASSDWGGSNEQFF.

The rearrangement links TRBV14 to TRBJ1-6; D is unresolved. In germline, CDR1 is SGHDN, CDR2 FVKESK. V dropped 1 base and J dropped 7 bases, with 5 bases sitting between them. This CDR3 has 13 amino acids. The CDR3 region is CASSQVVNSPLHF. Here the CDR3 DNA reads TGTGCCAGCAGCCAAGTTGTGAATTCACCCCTCCACTTT. The whole variable domain, filled in from reference TRBV14 and TRBJ1-6, reads EAGVTQFPSHSVIEKGQTVTLRCDPISGHDNLYWYRRVMGKEIKFLLHFVKESKQDESGMPNNRFLAERTGGTYSTLKVQPAELEDSGVYFCASSQVVNSPLHFGNGTRLTVT.

The chain links TRBV19 to TRBJ2-5; 7 bases are a match to TRBD1. The CDR3 consists of 14 residues. Germline values: CDR1 LNHDA, CDR2 SQIVND (reference sequence). V lost 3 bases and J lost 2; bases outside the gene matches: 3. CDR3 region: CASSIRGQQETQYF. CDR3 coding DNA: TGTGCCAGTAGTATTAGGGGGCAGCAAGAGACCCAGTACTTC. The complete variable domain, with remaining parts taken from reference TRBV19 and TRBJ2-5, reads DGGITQSPKYLFRKEGQNVTLSCEQNLNHDAMYWYRQDPGQGLRLIYYSQIVNDFQKGDIAEGYSVSREKKESFPLTVTSAQKNPTAFYLCASSIRGQQETQYFGPGTRLLVL.

This chain connects TRBV5-1 to TRBJ2-3, with D possibly matching TRBD2 (5 bases). In germline, CDR1 is SGHRS, CDR2 YFSETQ. V gave up 0 bases and J gave up 6 bases, with 14 bases separating them. There are 15 residues in the CDR3. As DNA, the CDR3 is TGCGCCAGCAGCTTGGCGGGGTCGCGTGGGGATACGCAGTATTTT. Translated: CASSLAGSRGDTQYF.

The chain is built from TRBV7-9 and TRBJ1-2; 9 positions agree with TRBD1. CDR3 length: 15 amino acids. Germline V CDR1 and CDR2: SEHNR, FQNEAQ (reference sequence). V was clipped by 4 bases and J by 3 bases; unmatched bases: 6. The CDR3 DNA is TGTGCCAGCAGCTCGGGACAGGGAAGGGACTATGGCTACACCTTC. The encoded protein is CASSSGQGRDYGYTF. The variable domain in full, with the rest retrieved from reference TRBV7-9 and TRBJ1-2, is DTGVSQNPRHKITKRGQNVTFRCDPISEHNRLYWYRQTLGQGPEFLTYFQNEAQLEKSRLLSDRFSAERPKGSFSTLEIQRTEQGDSAMYLCASSSGQGRDYGYTFGSGTRLTVV.

This chain joins TRBV27 and TRBJ2-5; tentatively, D is TRBD2 (6 bases). CDR1 MNHEY and CDR2 SMNVEV come from the germline V gene (reference sequence). The V end lost 5 bases, the J end lost 0 bases, and 16 bases lay between the germline ends. The CDR3 contains 16 residues. CDR3 protein: CASSPKVAGHQETQYF. For the CDR3, the DNA is TGTGCCAGCAGTCCCAAAGTGGCGGGACACCAAGAGACCCAGTACTTC.

This sequence joins TRBV19 and TRBJ2-3, with a weak D call TRBD1 (6 bases). Trimming stripped 9 bases from V and 5 bases from J, with 15 bases between. The CDR3 totals 13 residues. From germline, CDR1 is LNHDA and CDR2 SQIVND (reference sequence). CDR3 coding DNA: TGTGCCAGCGCCGGGACAACGGGAGATACGCAGTATTTT. Translation: CASAGTTGDTQYF.

V gene TRBV7-9 combines with J gene TRBJ2-3, with D perhaps TRBD1 (6 bases). Germline loops: CDR1 SEHNR, CDR2 FQNEAQ (reference sequence). This CDR3 is built from 17 residues. V was cut by 4 bases and J by 3 bases, with 20 bases left in between. CDR3 DNA: TGTGCCAGCAGCTCGCGGATCGGACAGCAGGGGACAGATACGCAGTATTTT. This encodes CASSSRIGQQGTDTQYF. Filled out from reference TRBV7-9 and TRBJ2-3, the complete variable domain reads DTGVSQNPRHKITKRGQNVTFRCDPISEHNRLYWYRQTLGQGPEFLTYFQNEAQLEKSRLLSDRFSAERPKGSFSTLEIQRTEQGDSAMYLCASSSRIGQQGTDTQYFGPGTRLTVL.

V and J are TRBV6-1 and TRBJ1-1, with D possibly matching TRBD1 (6 bases). Trimming left V 8 bases short and J 7 bases short, with 11 bases between. From germline, CDR1 is MNHNS and CDR2 SASEGT. The CDR3 spans 11 residues. CDR3: CASGGADEAFF. The CDR3 nucleotides are TGTGCCAGCGGGGGGGCGGATGAAGCTTTCTTT.

Worth noting for this clone: The sample contains more than one DNA sequence encoding this CDR3. The chain joins TRBV9 to TRBJ2-2, with D perhaps matching TRBD1 or TRBD2 (6 bases each). Trimming shortened V by 0 bases and J by 5 bases, and 8 bases separated the two germline ends. The CDR3 runs 14 residues. The V gene's germline CDR1 is SGDLS and CDR2 YYNGEE. CDR3 protein: CASSVGGTTGELFF. The CDR3 DNA follows: TGTGCCAGCAGCGTAGGCGGGACAACCGGGGAGCTGTTTTTT.

The gene calls are TRBV6-5 and TRBJ2-5, with D hard to call. Germline CDR1 and CDR2: MNHEY and SVGAGI. This CDR3 contains 13 residues. Trimming shortened V by 4 bases and J by 2 bases, and 8 bases separated the two germline ends. This CDR3 is CASSSPFQETQYF. Here the CDR3 DNA reads TGTGCCAGCAGTTCCCCTTTTCAAGAGACCCAGTACTTC.

This rearrangement joins TRBV6-5 to TRBJ2-1, with D hard to call. Germline V gene data show CDR1 as MNHEY and CDR2 as SVGAGI. V was shortened by 3 bases and J by 0 bases, with 12 bases between the two germline ends. The length of the CDR3 is 16 residues. The CDR3 loop is CASSYYFGYSYNEQFF. The CDR3 bases are TGTGCCAGCAGTTATTATTTCGGATACTCCTACAATGAGCAGTTCTTC.

As concerns this clone: Other DNA sequences in the sample encode the same CDR3. This chain joins TRBV5-6 and TRBJ2-7; possible D gene TRBD2, 7 bases. V lost 4 bases and J lost 2, with 13 bases in between. The CDR3 has 14 residues. Germline-derived CDR1 and CDR2 are SGHDT and YYEEEE. The CDR3 region is CASSLEGGAYEQYF. CDR3 DNA: TGTGCCAGCAGCCTAGAGGGGGGGGCCTACGAGCAGTACTTC.

The J gene is TRBJ2-7, the V gene TRBV25-1; TRBD1 is a possible D gene (6 bases). The ends were cut back, 5 bases at V and 2 bases at J, with 7 bases in the middle. This CDR3 spans 12 amino acids. Germline-derived CDR1 and CDR2 are MGHDK and SYGVNS. The CDR3 region is CASSRTAYEQYF. Written as DNA, the CDR3 is TGTGCCAGCAGTCGGACAGCCTACGAGCAGTACTTC.

This sequence joins TRBV28 and TRBJ1-1; 7 bases line up with TRBD1. The CDR3 extends over 15 amino acids. Germline V gives CDR1 MDHEN, CDR2 SYDVKM. V lost 6 bases, J lost 5 bases, and 12 bases stayed unmatched. DNA of the CDR3: TGTGCCAGCAGCCCCACCACAGGGGTTTGGACTGAAGCTTTCTTT. It translates to CASSPTTGVWTEAFF.

J is TRBJ2-2 and V is TRBV7-8; weak D call: TRBD2 (5 bases). Germline V gene data show CDR1 as SGHVS and CDR2 as FQNEAQ. This CDR3 has 18 amino acids. V was clipped by 3 bases and J by 3 bases, with 20 bases between them. The CDR3 DNA reads as TGTGCCAGCAGCTTCTCTCTTCCGGGTGGGGAGTACACCGGGGAGCTGTTTTTT. Amino acid sequence: CASSFSLPGGEYTGELFF.

The J gene is TRBJ2-7, the V gene TRBV11-2; maybe TRBD2 (6 bases). This CDR3 has 15 residues. V lost 0 bases and J lost 7, with 16 bases in between. The V gene's germline CDR1 is SGHAT and CDR2 FQNNGV. Here the CDR3 DNA reads TGTGCCAGCAGCTTAGACCGGGAGTCTTCGCGAGAGCAGTACTTC. Protein: CASSLDRESSREQYF.

This chain connects TRBV7-8 to TRBJ1-2; 9 positions agree with TRBD1. V trimming: 5 bases; J trimming: 6 bases; junction bases outside the gene matches: 4. CDR1 is SGHVS and CDR2 is FQNEAQ in the germline V gene. The CDR3 totals 13 residues. The DNA of the CDR3 is TGTGCCAGCAGCAACAGGGGGCTGGATGGCTACACCTTC. Its protein is CASSNRGLDGYTF.

The chain recombines TRBV21-1 with TRBJ1-6; the table's D call, TRBD1, has no DNA check behind it. TRBV21-1 is flagged as a pseudogene. The CDR3 contains 17 residues. DNA for the CDR3: TGTGCCAGCAGCAAAGATGGCAGGGGGCATCGGAATTCACCCCTCCACTTT. It codes for CASSKDGRGHRNSPLHF.

The chain joins TRBV27 to TRBJ2-2; D gene uncertain. With 7 bases removed from V and 3 bases from J, the gap between germline ends came to 6 bases. The CDR3 is made up of 12 amino acids. The germline CDR1 and CDR2 sequences are MNHEY and SMNVEV (reference sequence). The CDR3 region is CASMQDTGELFF. The CDR3 coding sequence is TGTGCCAGCATGCAAGACACCGGGGAGCTGTTTTTT.

Comment on this clone: Other DNA variants within this sample encode the same CDR3. V gene TRBV30 combines with J gene TRBJ2-7; 7 bases agree with TRBD1. V lost 0 bases and J lost 5; bases outside the gene matches: 7. CDR1 and CDR2 (germline): GTSNPN, SVGIG (reference sequence). CDR3 length: 14 amino acids. CDR3 nucleotide sequence: TGTGCCTGGAGTGTAGGAAGGGGGCTCCACGAGCAGTACTTC. Its translation is CAWSVGRGLHEQYF.

A single count supports this clone. This chain joins TRBV30 and TRBJ2-7; 7 bases are shared with TRBD2. This CDR3 is built from 14 residues. In germline, CDR1 is GTSNPN, CDR2 SVGIG (reference sequence). V shed 1 base and J 3 bases; nucleotides not matched to a gene: 6. CDR3 nucleotides: TGTGCCTGGAGTGGCGGGGAGGGGCACTACGAGCAGTACTTC. Its translation: CAWSGGEGHYEQYF.

The J gene is TRBJ1-2, the V gene TRBV6-1; TRBD1 might be the D (5 bases). This CDR3 is 15 amino acids long. Trimming removed 2 bases from V and 8 bases from J, with 18 bases in between. Germline assignment: CDR1 MNHNS and CDR2 SASEGT. Here the CDR3 DNA reads TGTGCCAGCAGTGAACGGGGGATAACTATGGGCGGCTACACCTTC. As protein: CASSERGITMGGYTF.